This TCR beta chain originates from a study of T-cell reconstitution after alpha-beta-depleted transplantation in children. Preparing the TCRbeta library involved the use of unique molecular identifiers. MiXCR was run by TCRdb on the PCR reads, yielding one entry per CDR3 protein. The data contain 500,000 to 650,000 distinct CDR3 sequences, roughly an eighth of them singletons. On this clonotype itself: The antigen is not known.

This CDR3 has 15 residues. Germline V gene sequence: CDR1 SGHAT, CDR2 FQNNGV. Trimming cost V 1 base and J 4 bases, with 11 bases left between them. Study-level findings and limits: Surviving recipient T cells and thymic progenitors underlay high day-60 TCRbeta diversity in some patients. After transplant, at about two months, alpha-beta T cells were reportedly derived from several hundred expanded graft clones. Newly made T cells mostly supplied T-cell counts and diversity one year after transplant.

V and J are TRBV11-2 and TRBJ1-3; D gene uncertain. The clonotype originates from a female patient aged 2-10 years who had a stem cell transplant for aplastic anemia, so the T cells may come from the graft donor. The sequencing here drew on PBMCs, mostly from graft donor cells, taken 180 days after TCRalphabeta/CD19-depleted stem cell transplant. The DNA of the CDR3 is TGTGCCAGCAGCTTAGTAGCCGGGTCCGGAAACACCATATATTTT. Protein product: CASSLVAGSGNTIYF.